Listed below are T cell receptor beta chains from one sample, sequenced in a study of cytomegalovirus exposure and HLA in healthy donors. Profiling relied on immunoSEQ multiplex PCR, and the TCRdb table lists in-frame clones only, not all of them. The table lists under 70,000 clones, about 80% of them singletons. Material: PBMCs. Every receptor here comes from a man aged 50 to 59 in good health and CMV-seronegative. Each CDR3 is given with its conserved first and last residue. Each record gives: V gene, clone size, D gene, J gene, CDR3 DNA, CDR3 protein. The D gene is left open where the match is weak. Size tells how often a clone was seen (once, few, many) or the class of an expanded clone, and some rows leave it out.

v_gene: TRBV6-4; abundance: -; d_gene: TRBD2; j_gene: TRBJ2-3; CDR3nt: TGTGCCAGCAGCACCGGGACTAGCGGGGCAGATACGCAGTATTTT; CDR3aa: CASSTGTSGADTQYF
v_gene: TRBV5-5; abundance: -; d_gene: -; j_gene: TRBJ1-1; CDR3nt: TGTGCCAGCAGCCCAGAGGGGGTTACTGAAGCTTTCTTT; CDR3aa: CASSPEGVTEAFF
v_gene: TRBV2; abundance: -; d_gene: TRBD1; j_gene: TRBJ1-2; CDR3nt: TGTGCCAGCAGCCGGTTGACAGGGACTTTAGATGGCTACACCTTC; CDR3aa: CASSRLTGTLDGYTF
v_gene: TRBV13; abundance: -; d_gene: -; j_gene: TRBJ1-1; CDR3nt: TGTGCCAGCAGCTTAGGCAGGGGATATACTGAAGCTTTCTTT; CDR3aa: CASSLGRGYTEAFF
v_gene: TRBV11-2; abundance: -; d_gene: TRBD1; j_gene: TRBJ1-2; CDR3nt: TGTGCCAGCAGCTTAGTCCGGGACAGGTCCCGGTATGGCTACACCTTC; CDR3aa: CASSLVRDRSRYGYTF
v_gene: TRBV9; abundance: -; d_gene: TRBD1; j_gene: TRBJ2-5; CDR3nt: TGTGCCAGCAGCGTGGACAGGGGGCGGGAGACCCAGTACTTC; CDR3aa: CASSVDRGRETQYF
v_gene: TRBV28; abundance: -; d_gene: TRBD2; j_gene: TRBJ2-3; CDR3nt: TGTGCCAGCAGTTTTGTAGCGGGGGGGTTGGATACGCAGTATTTT; CDR3aa: CASSFVAGGLDTQYF
v_gene: TRBV18; abundance: -; d_gene: TRBD1; j_gene: TRBJ2-1; CDR3nt: TGTGCCAGCTCACCAACTACAGGGGTGGGCTACAATGAGCAGTTCTTC; CDR3aa: CASSPTTGVGYNEQFF
v_gene: TRBV13; abundance: -; d_gene: TRBD2; j_gene: TRBJ2-5; CDR3nt: TGTGCCAGCAGCGCCGGACTAGCGGGGGTGGAGACCCAGTACTTC; CDR3aa: CASSAGLAGVETQYF
v_gene: TRBV15; abundance: few; d_gene: TRBD2; j_gene: TRBJ2-6; CDR3nt: TGTGCCACCAGCACCCCTCGGGGGGGGGTCAACGTCCTGACTTTC; CDR3aa: CATSTPRGGVNVLTF
v_gene: TRBV5-1; abundance: -; d_gene: -; j_gene: TRBJ2-1; CDR3nt: TGCGCCAGCAGCTTTGGCGGGTCGGGGGTCGGAGGCCATGAGCAGTTCTTC; CDR3aa: CASSFGGSGVGGHEQFF
v_gene: TRBV5-1; abundance: -; d_gene: TRBD1; j_gene: TRBJ2-2; CDR3nt: TGCGCCAGCAGCTTACCTTCCGGGACAGGGGGCACGAGCGGGGAGCTGTTTTTT; CDR3aa: CASSLPSGTGGTSGELFF
v_gene: TRBV6-1; abundance: -; d_gene: -; j_gene: TRBJ2-1; CDR3nt: TGTGCCAGCAGGCCAGGACAGTACAATGAGCAGTTCTTC; CDR3aa: CASRPGQYNEQFF
v_gene: TRBV7-3; abundance: -; d_gene: TRBD2; j_gene: TRBJ2-5; CDR3nt: TGTGCCAGCAGCTTACTAGGGACTACCCCGGAGACCCAGTACTTC; CDR3aa: CASSLLGTTPETQYF
v_gene: TRBV6-5; abundance: -; d_gene: TRBD1; j_gene: TRBJ1-1; CDR3nt: TGTGCCAGCAGTTACGACAGGGGGGCGAACACTGAAGCTTTCTTT; CDR3aa: CASSYDRGANTEAFF
v_gene: TRBV5-6; abundance: -; d_gene: -; j_gene: TRBJ2-5; CDR3nt: TGTGCCAGCAGCTTGATGGGGGGTTTGGAGACCCAGTACTTC; CDR3aa: CASSLMGGLETQYF
v_gene: TRBV28; abundance: -; d_gene: -; j_gene: TRBJ2-2; CDR3nt: TGTGCCAGCACCTACAGGGCCACCGGGGAGCTGTTTTTT; CDR3aa: CASTYRATGELFF
v_gene: TRBV4-3; abundance: -; d_gene: TRBD1; j_gene: TRBJ2-7; CDR3nt: TGCGCCAGCAGCCAGGTCCCCGGGACAGGGGGCTACGAGCAGTACTTC; CDR3aa: CASSQVPGTGGYEQYF